This T cell receptor (beta chain) comes out of a study of PD-1 blockade in classical Hodgkin lymphoma. This sample's time point: cycle 4 day 1 (C4D1), after six to seven weeks of nivolumab. Every patient had relapsed following autologous stem cell transplantation, and cohorts differed in brentuximab vedotin exposure. Study results and caveats: The authors have not defined what causes the repertoire differences, possibly disease activity or prior therapy. The CD4+ diversity rise by C4D1 was clearest in complete responders. Individuals initiating nivolumab under 1 year after ASCT were excluded.

In the case of this clone: Its antigen remains unknown.

CDR1 is PRHDT, CDR2 FYEKMQ, per germline (reference sequence). CDR3 size: 15 residues. The V segment lost 6 bases and the J segment 2 bases; nucleotides outside the gene matches: 8. Profiling relied on immunoSEQ multiplex PCR, and the TCRdb table lists in-frame clones only, not all of them. The table shows 100,000 to 120,000 clones, with roughly nine tenths occurring only once. The receptor's source is a human donor with classical Hodgkin lymphoma. The V gene is TRBV13, the J gene TRBJ1-2, with 8 bases lining up with TRBD1. The material sequenced was peripheral blood mononuclear cells (PBMCs), taken before the fourth cycle of nivolumab. CDR3 nucleotide sequence: TGTGCCAGCAGAGAAAGGACAGGGATAAACTATGGCTACACCTTC. Amino acids: CASRERTGINYGYTF.